This TCR beta chain derives from a study of patients and donors after allogeneic stem cell transplantation. TCRdb re-derived calls from the RT-PCR reads in MiXCR, one entry per CDR3 protein. The top ten hold approximately 5.9% of the sample, which has about 960,000 distinct CDR3 sequences, about a sixth seen once. The CDR3 has 15 amino acids. V gave up 6 bases and J gave up 5 bases; unmatched junction bases: 8. This rearrangement joins TRBV12-3 or TRBV12-4 to TRBJ2-7; 12 nucleotides agree with TRBD1. The origin of this receptor is a human donor who was either an allogeneic HSCT recipient or a stem cell or donor lymphocyte infusion donor (not recorded which). It is not recorded whose cells these are; they may come from a transplant donor. Sequenced: blood, either unsorted or a sorted T cell fraction (not recorded which). The CDR3 loop reads CASRRSGTGGNEQYF. The CDR3 coding sequence is TGTGCCAGCAGGAGATCCGGGACAGGGGGCAACGAGCAGTACTTC.